This T cell receptor (beta chain) is drawn from a study of T cell responses to AZD1222 COVID-19 vaccine. Germline V gene sequence: CDR1 LNHDA, CDR2 SQIVND (reference sequence). The CDR3 length is 17 residues. V lost 3 bases to trimming and J lost 1 base; unmatched junction nucleotides: 7. The data were produced by immunoSEQ multiplex PCR, yet TCRdb's version contains in-frame clones alone and is incomplete. The table has over 100,000 clones, more than 75% seen once; the top ten hold less than 4%. The sequence was collected from an adult who received the MenACWY meningococcal vaccine as a control. The V call is TRBV19, the J call TRBJ2-1; 9 bases are a match to TRBD1. The specimen comprised peripheral blood, sampled 28 days after the second dose of the MenACWY control vaccine. The CDR3 loop is CASSIPGQGGSYNEQFF. CDR3 coding DNA: TGTGCCAGTAGTATCCCGGGACAGGGTGGGTCCTACAATGAGCAGTTCTTC.